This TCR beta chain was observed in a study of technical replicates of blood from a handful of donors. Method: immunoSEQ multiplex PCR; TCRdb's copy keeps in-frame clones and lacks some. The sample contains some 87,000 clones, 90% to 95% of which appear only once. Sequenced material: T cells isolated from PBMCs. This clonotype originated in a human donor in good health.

The CDR3 sequence is CASSGAGTGNQPQHF. The CDR3 coding sequence is TGTGCCAGCAGCGGAGCCGGGACAGGCAATCAGCCCCAGCATTTT. This chain connects TRBV5-8 to TRBJ1-5; 7 bases fit TRBD1. Per germline, CDR1 SGHTS and CDR2 YDEGEE. The V gene end was trimmed by 4 bases and the J gene end by 2 bases; junction bases not matched to a gene: 6. This CDR3 has 15 residues.